A selection of T cell receptor beta chains follows, all from one sample in a study of cytomegalovirus exposure and HLA in healthy donors. Some clones are missing from TCRdb's copy, which holds only in-frame ones; the method was immunoSEQ multiplex PCR. The table lists some 60,000 clones. Sequencing was performed on PBMCs. The receptors were gathered from a male donor in good health and CMV-seronegative. The CDR3 runs from the conserved cysteine through the conserved F or W. A D gene is named only where the DNA matches it firmly.

j_call: TRBJ2-7; v_call: TRBV6-1; d_call: TRBD1; cdr3_aa: CASSPRTGVDYEQYF; cdr3_nt: TGTGCCAGCTCCCCTCGGACAGGGGTAGACTACGAGCAGTACTTC
j_call: TRBJ1-1; v_call: TRBV4-1; d_call: -; cdr3_aa: CASSQPTENTEAFF; cdr3_nt: TGCGCCAGCAGCCAACCCACTGAAAACACTGAAGCTTTCTTT
j_call: TRBJ1-5; v_call: TRBV12-5; d_call: -; cdr3_aa: CASGLGRNQPQHF; cdr3_nt: TGTGCTAGTGGTTTGGGGAGAAATCAGCCCCAGCATTTT
j_call: TRBJ1-6; v_call: TRBV30; d_call: -; cdr3_aa: CAWSPERGDSPLHF; cdr3_nt: TGTGCCTGGAGTCCAGAAAGGGGTGACTCACCCCTCCACTTT
j_call: TRBJ1-1; v_call: TRBV27; d_call: TRBD1; cdr3_aa: CASSRGLYTEAFF; cdr3_nt: TGTGCCAGCTCCAGGGGGTTATACACTGAAGCTTTCTTT
j_call: TRBJ2-3; v_call: TRBV14; d_call: -; cdr3_aa: CASSHHQGSTDTQYF; cdr3_nt: TGTGCCAGCAGCCACCACCAGGGTAGCACAGATACGCAGTATTTT
j_call: TRBJ2-1; v_call: TRBV7-6; d_call: TRBD1; cdr3_aa: CASSPRDRGNNEQFF; cdr3_nt: TGTGCCAGCAGCCCGAGGGACAGGGGAAACAATGAGCAGTTCTTC
j_call: TRBJ1-2; v_call: TRBV7-2; d_call: TRBD1; cdr3_aa: CASSPTGAGGYTF; cdr3_nt: TGTGCCAGCAGCCCTACAGGGGCGGGGGGCTACACCTTC
j_call: TRBJ1-5; v_call: TRBV19; d_call: -; cdr3_aa: CASSIRTTRNQPQHF; cdr3_nt: TGTGCCAGTAGTATCCGGACAACCCGCAATCAGCCCCAGCATTTT
j_call: TRBJ2-5; v_call: TRBV18; d_call: -; cdr3_aa: CASSPPTNTGETQYF; cdr3_nt: TGTGCCAGCTCACCCCCGACCAATACGGGAGAGACCCAGTACTTC
j_call: TRBJ1-1; v_call: TRBV18; d_call: TRBD1; cdr3_aa: CASFSGQGPTEAFF; cdr3_nt: TGTGCCAGCTTCTCGGGACAGGGGCCCACTGAAGCTTTCTTT
j_call: TRBJ1-2; v_call: TRBV2; d_call: -; cdr3_aa: CASSTDVGSGYTF; cdr3_nt: TGTGCCAGCAGTACAGACGTTGGGTCGGGCTACACCTTC
j_call: TRBJ1-6; v_call: TRBV19; d_call: -; cdr3_aa: CASSARQARPLHF; cdr3_nt: TGTGCCAGTAGTGCCCGACAGGCCCGACCCCTCCACTTT
j_call: TRBJ2-7; v_call: TRBV10-1; d_call: -; cdr3_aa: CASSESGTTYEQYF; cdr3_nt: TGCGCCAGCAGTGAGTCGGGCACAACCTACGAGCAGTACTTC
j_call: TRBJ1-1; v_call: TRBV5-1; d_call: -; cdr3_aa: CASTLGANTEAFF; cdr3_nt: TGCGCCAGCACCCTGGGGGCGAACACTGAAGCTTTCTTT
j_call: TRBJ1-1; v_call: TRBV5-6; d_call: TRBD1; cdr3_aa: CASSVPGGLNTEAFF; cdr3_nt: TGTGCCAGCAGCGTGCCAGGGGGCCTTAACACTGAAGCTTTCTTT
j_call: TRBJ1-4; v_call: TRBV5-1; d_call: -; cdr3_aa: CASSLAGATNEKLFF; cdr3_nt: TGCGCCAGCAGCTTGGCGGGGGCAACTAATGAAAAACTGTTTTTT
j_call: TRBJ2-7; v_call: TRBV5-4; d_call: TRBD2; cdr3_aa: CASSGGLAGRDYEQYF; cdr3_nt: TGTGCCAGCAGCGGCGGCCTAGCGGGGAGAGACTACGAGCAGTACTTC
j_call: TRBJ2-3; v_call: TRBV6-4; d_call: TRBD1; cdr3_aa: CASSDPDRLCTDTQYF; cdr3_nt: TGTGCCAGCAGTGACCCGGACAGGCTGTGCACAGATACGCAGTATTTT
j_call: TRBJ2-7; v_call: TRBV7-2; d_call: TRBD2; cdr3_aa: CASSLAQRGWDEQYF; cdr3_nt: TGTGCCAGCAGCTTAGCGCAGCGGGGGTGGGACGAGCAGTACTTC
j_call: TRBJ1-1; v_call: TRBV4-3; d_call: -; cdr3_aa: CASSQSYMNTEAFF; cdr3_nt: TGCGCCAGCAGCCAGTCCTATATGAACACTGAAGCTTTCTTT
j_call: TRBJ1-5; v_call: TRBV19; d_call: -; cdr3_aa: CASSMSGDYSNQPQHF; cdr3_nt: TGTGCCAGTAGTATGTCCGGGGACTATAGCAATCAGCCCCAGCATTTT
j_call: TRBJ2-1; v_call: TRBV5-1; d_call: TRBD2; cdr3_aa: CASSLAASGSNEQFF; cdr3_nt: TGCGCCAGCAGCTTGGCGGCTAGCGGGAGCAATGAGCAGTTCTTC
j_call: TRBJ2-7; v_call: TRBV30; d_call: -; cdr3_aa: CAWGRAYEQYF; cdr3_nt: TGTGCCTGGGGGAGAGCCTACGAGCAGTACTTC
j_call: TRBJ2-5; v_call: TRBV7-3; d_call: TRBD1; cdr3_aa: CASSPGQGPFEQYF; cdr3_nt: TGTGCCAGCAGCCCCGGACAGGGGCCATTTGAGCAGTACTTC
j_call: TRBJ2-6; v_call: TRBV6-1; d_call: TRBD1; cdr3_aa: CASGTGTAGANVLTF; cdr3_nt: TGTGCCAGCGGGACAGGGACTGCTGGGGCCAACGTCCTGACTTTC
j_call: TRBJ2-1; v_call: TRBV7-9; d_call: -; cdr3_aa: CASSQTRQLYNEQFF; cdr3_nt: TGTGCCAGCAGCCAAACCCGACAGTTATACAATGAGCAGTTCTTC
j_call: TRBJ1-1; v_call: TRBV7-9; d_call: TRBD1; cdr3_aa: CASSPRQGNTEAFF; cdr3_nt: TGTGCCAGCAGCCCCCGACAGGGGAACACTGAAGCTTTCTTT
j_call: TRBJ1-1; v_call: TRBV4-1; d_call: -; cdr3_aa: CASSQDQGKYTEAFF; cdr3_nt: TGCGCCAGCAGCCAAGATCAGGGGAAGTACACTGAAGCTTTCTTT
j_call: TRBJ2-7; v_call: TRBV5-1; d_call: TRBD1; cdr3_aa: CASSFRGQGDEQYF; cdr3_nt: TGCGCCAGCAGCTTTAGAGGACAGGGGGATGAGCAGTACTTC
j_call: TRBJ1-5; v_call: TRBV6-1; d_call: TRBD1; cdr3_aa: CASRPTGNQPQHF; cdr3_nt: TGTGCCAGCAGACCGACAGGGAATCAGCCCCAGCATTTT
j_call: TRBJ1-2; v_call: TRBV18; d_call: TRBD1; cdr3_aa: CASSPTPSRDRDNYGYTF; cdr3_nt: TGTGCCAGCTCACCAACCCCCTCAAGGGACAGGGATAACTATGGCTACACCTTC
j_call: TRBJ1-2; v_call: TRBV5-1; d_call: TRBD1; cdr3_aa: CASSLGSGGYGYTF; cdr3_nt: TGCGCCAGCAGCTTGGGTTCAGGGGGTTATGGCTACACCTTC
j_call: TRBJ1-5; v_call: TRBV7-2; d_call: -; cdr3_aa: CASSLSGNQPQHF; cdr3_nt: TGTGCCAGCAGCTTAAGCGGCAATCAGCCCCAGCATTTT
j_call: TRBJ2-2; v_call: TRBV6-1; d_call: -; cdr3_aa: CASSPTGNGELFF; cdr3_nt: TGTGCCAGCAGTCCAACAGGGAACGGGGAGCTGTTTTTT
j_call: TRBJ2-7; v_call: TRBV4-1; d_call: TRBD1; cdr3_aa: CASSPDRVNEQYF; cdr3_nt: TGCGCCAGCAGCCCGGACAGGGTCAACGAGCAGTACTTC